Included here is one T cell receptor (beta chain) sequence, with context. The antigen is unknown. Sample-barcoded 5' priming and a J-beta primer mix drove a second PCR of roughly 6 to 12 cycles. Through a template-switch adaptor with 12 random nucleotides, each cDNA molecule received a tag. TCRdb re-called the 5' RACE reads through MiXCR, storing one row per CDR3 protein. This table holds about 1.4 million distinct CDR3 sequences, around 55% found once. The data belong to a study of blood T cells in healthy people across ages. Study results and limitations: TCR beta diversity was tightly associated with the proportion of naive T cells.

CDR3 length: 16 residues. Germline V gene sequence: CDR1 MNHEY, CDR2 SVGEGT. V gave up 5 bases and J gave up 1 base; unmatched junction bases: 7. Caucasian individuals from Russia who were healthy and aged about 6 to 90 acted as donors. The draw of peripheral blood yielded approximately 10 milliliters from each donor. Sequenced: blood. This chain links TRBV6-2 or TRBV6-3 with TRBJ2-3; the match to TRBD2 covers 9 bases. This receptor was obtained from a man aged 18 to 35 in good health. The chain's CDR3 is CASSERLAVGTDTQYF. The CDR3 nucleotides are TGTGCCAGCAGTGAGCGACTAGCGGTGGGCACAGATACGCAGTATTTT.